Sequencing of this TCR beta chain was carried out in a study of T cell responses to AZD1222 COVID-19 vaccine. This clone was observed once. Its antigen is unidentified. Study findings and constraints: After the peak T cell response, and only then, were repertoires sampled. It was only a handful of AZD1222 recipients who were seropositive at baseline.

Germline loops: CDR1 MNHEY, CDR2 SVGEGT. The CDR3 sequence is 16 residues long. With 1 base clipped from V and 0 bases from J, the junction kept 2 bases outside the gene matches. Pooling covered second doses at about 4 or about 12 weeks. Here immunoSEQ multiplex PCR was the method, and the copy in TCRdb shows in-frame clones only, minus some. Of under 150,000 clones listed, nearly 90% are singletons. The sample was peripheral blood, taken 28 days after the second AZD1222 dose. The V gene is TRBV6-2 or TRBV6-3, the J gene TRBJ2-2; 7 nucleotides agree with TRBD1. The TCR sequence derives from an adult who received the AZD1222 COVID-19 vaccine. The CDR3 spells CASSYWQGANTGELFF. Here the CDR3 DNA reads TGTGCCAGCAGTTACTGGCAGGGGGCGAACACCGGGGAGCTGTTTTTT.